This TCR beta chain stems from a study of T-cell memory formation after mild COVID-19 (dated by TCRdb to the early 2020s). For the study in its entirety: TCR sequence clusters from the two donors were found to be largely donor specific. T-cell clones expanding and contracting after mild COVID-19 in a couple of donors were tracked by longitudinal TCRalpha and TCRbeta repertoire sequencing. The cohort comprised two young, previously healthy adult volunteers, one female and one male. Beyond this particular receptor, the publication reports: Some responding clones were detected in pre-infection memory, suggesting pre-existing cross-reactive memory T cells joined the SARS-CoV-2 response. Clones contracting from day 15 to 85 had balanced CD4/CD8 phenotypes, while a second wave expanding from day 15 to 37 was biased towards CD4+. Only a couple of mild cases were covered by the study, and larger cohorts that include severe cases with pre-infection samples were considered necessary. Whether the second-wave clones peaking on day 37 were SARS-CoV-2 specific was not confirmed. Contracting CD4+ clones were located mainly in the CM and EM memory subsets, whereas CD8+ clones were found to be enriched in EMRA.

V loses 3 bases, J loses 2 bases, and the germline ends lie 8 bases apart. CDR1 and CDR2, looked up from the germline V gene (reference sequence), are DFQATT and SNEGSKA. The CDR3 runs 12 residues from the cysteine to the phenylalanine. CDR3 DNA only is kept here, 36 bases in frame from base 1. A word on this clonotype: What this receptor recognizes is not known. Base quality data are lacking; no much larger clone is found one base away.

PBMCs were isolated by Ficoll-Paque density gradient centrifugation. TCRdb shows the sequencer as Illumina NovaSeq 6000. TCRalpha and TCRbeta cDNA libraries were constructed by 5'RACE with constant-segment primers, with sample barcodes and unique molecular identifiers being introduced. RNA was extracted from every sample with Trizol reagent. Amplification of the libraries took two PCR steps, and the second step added a second sample barcode plus Illumina TruSeq adapters. Sequencing of the libraries was done on an Illumina NovaSeq, producing 2 x 150 bp paired-end reads. Regarding the original processing steps: Demultiplexing of reads and collapsing into UMI-guided consensus sequences were performed with migec v1.2.7. Using mixcr v2.1.11, UMI consensuses were aligned to TRA and TRB V and J templates and then assembled into clonotypes. Clonotypes were classified as expanded or contracted when called significant by both edgeR and NoisET, with noise models trained on biological replicates. edgeR calls used a false discovery rate-adjusted p below 0.01 and a log2 fold-change threshold of 1. As an exploratory analysis of dynamics, PCA with hierarchical clustering was applied to max-normalized trajectories of the 1000 most abundant clonotypes. Separately sequenced CD4+ and CD8+ repertoires were used to assign the CD4 or CD8 phenotype of responding clones. TCRdb redid the processing of the public reads, applying fastp at Q25 and MiXCR, and retained in-frame beta chains. Records with the same CDR3 protein are collapsed into one entry carrying the most frequent genes and DNA. TCRdb assigned the V and J calls; the authors' analysis was not used. Counted in this sample were more than 350,000 distinct CDR3 sequences; 20% to 25% of them appeared once. Around 12% of the sample goes to the ten largest clones.

The sample consisted of PBMCs or a T cell subset sorted from them (not recorded which). This chain joins TRBV20-1 to TRBJ2-7, with the identity of the D gene unclear. The sequence derives from an adult woman who had mild COVID-19 (a few samples of this study predate the infection). The sample titles of this study are shuffled in the database, so cell type and time point are left out; the donor was told from shared clones. The CDR3: CSASGETYEQYF. The nucleotides read TGCAGTGCTAGCGGAGAGACCTACGAGCAGTACTTC.